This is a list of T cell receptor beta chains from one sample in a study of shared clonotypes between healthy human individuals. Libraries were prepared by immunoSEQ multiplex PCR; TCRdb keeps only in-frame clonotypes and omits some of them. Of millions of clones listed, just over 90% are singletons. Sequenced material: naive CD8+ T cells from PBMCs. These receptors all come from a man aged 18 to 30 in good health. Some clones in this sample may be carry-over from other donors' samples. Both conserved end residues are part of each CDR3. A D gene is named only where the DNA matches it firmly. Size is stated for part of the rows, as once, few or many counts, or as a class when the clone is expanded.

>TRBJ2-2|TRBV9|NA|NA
CASTESNTGELFF
TGTGCCAGCACTGAATCGAACACCGGGGAGCTGTTTTTT
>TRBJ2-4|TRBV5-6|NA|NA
CASSSNLDKNIQYF
TGTGCCAGCAGTTCCAACTTGGACAAAAACATTCAGTACTTC
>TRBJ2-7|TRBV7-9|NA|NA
CASSVTYEQYF
TGTGCCAGCAGCGTAACTTACGAGCAGTACTTC
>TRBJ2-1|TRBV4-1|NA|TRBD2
CASSQNPGLVDEQFF
TGCGCCAGCAGCCAAAACCCGGGACTAGTAGATGAGCAGTTCTTC
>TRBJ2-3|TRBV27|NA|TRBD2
CASSPDLAVLWDTQYF
TGTGCCAGCAGTCCCGATCTAGCGGTGCTATGGGATACGCAGTATTTT
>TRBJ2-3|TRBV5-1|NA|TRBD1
CASSLRSGGTGDTQYF
TGCGCCAGCAGCTTGCGGTCAGGGGGAACGGGAGATACGCAGTATTTT
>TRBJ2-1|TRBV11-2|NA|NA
CASSELRLEQFF
TGTGCCAGCAGTGAACTCCGGCTTGAGCAGTTCTTC
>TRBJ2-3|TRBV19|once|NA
CASSTPFSTDTQYF
TGTGCCAGTAGTACACCGTTTAGCACAGATACGCAGTATTTT
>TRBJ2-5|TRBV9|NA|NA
CASSAPIDGSGGQETQYF
TGTGCCAGCAGCGCCCCGATTGATGGAAGTGGGGGACAAGAGACCCAGTACTTC
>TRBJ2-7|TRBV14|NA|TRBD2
CASSQDGTSGYEQYF
TGTGCCAGCAGCCAAGACGGGACTAGCGGCTACGAGCAGTACTTC
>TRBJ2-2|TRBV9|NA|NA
CASSVAGHGELFF
TGTGCCAGCAGCGTAGCTGGTCACGGGGAGCTGTTTTTT
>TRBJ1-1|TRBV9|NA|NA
CASSPKGVTEAFF
TGTGCCAGCAGCCCAAAGGGTGTCACTGAAGCTTTCTTT
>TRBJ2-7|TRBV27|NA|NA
CASSLSLGGLYEQYF
TGTGCCAGCAGTTTATCGCTCGGCGGACTCTACGAGCAGTACTTC
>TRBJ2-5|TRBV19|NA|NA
CASKDQETQYF
TGTGCCAGTAAAGACCAAGAGACCCAGTACTTC
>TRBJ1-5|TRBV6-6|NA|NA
CASSYVPNQPQHF
TGTGCCAGCAGTTACGTACCCAATCAGCCCCAGCATTTT
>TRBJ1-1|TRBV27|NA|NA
CASSFSMGGSSTEAFF
TGTGCCAGCAGTTTTAGCATGGGGGGCAGCTCCACTGAAGCTTTCTTT
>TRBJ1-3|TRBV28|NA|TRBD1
CASSLYRGRTGNTIYF
TGTGCCAGCAGTCTCTACAGGGGGCGGACTGGAAACACCATATATTTT
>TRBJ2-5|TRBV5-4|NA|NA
CASSLRAWETQYF
TGTGCCAGCAGCTTGCGCGCGTGGGAGACCCAGTACTTC
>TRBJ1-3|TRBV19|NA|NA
CASSMGVSSGNTIYF
TGTGCCAGTAGTATGGGGGTGAGCTCTGGAAACACCATATATTTT
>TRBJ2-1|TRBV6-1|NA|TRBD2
CASGLADYNEQFF
TGTGCCAGCGGACTAGCGGATTACAATGAGCAGTTCTTC
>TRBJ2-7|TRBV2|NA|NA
CASSAVRDWTYEQYF
TGTGCCAGCAGTGCCGTGAGGGATTGGACCTACGAGCAGTACTTC
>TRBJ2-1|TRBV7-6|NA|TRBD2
CASSSGTREQFF
TGTGCCAGCAGCTCCGGGACTAGAGAGCAGTTCTTC
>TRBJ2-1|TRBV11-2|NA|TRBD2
CASSLELGGSRFHLFF
TGTGCCAGCAGCTTAGAGTTAGGCGGGAGTAGGTTCCATTTGTTCTTC
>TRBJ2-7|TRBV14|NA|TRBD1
CASSAAGTVYEQYF
TGTGCCAGCAGCGCGGCCGGGACAGTCTACGAGCAGTACTTC
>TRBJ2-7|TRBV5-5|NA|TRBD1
CASSIGTGGIHF
TGTGCCAGCAGCATCGGGACAGGGGGCATCCACTTC
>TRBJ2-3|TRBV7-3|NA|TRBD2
CASSLGLAGGPGTDTQYF
TGTGCCAGCAGCTTAGGATTAGCGGGAGGGCCAGGCACAGATACGCAGTATTTT
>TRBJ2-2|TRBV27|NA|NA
CASSLGGLPNTGELFF
TGTGCCAGCAGTTTAGGCGGGCTGCCCAACACCGGGGAGCTGTTTTTT
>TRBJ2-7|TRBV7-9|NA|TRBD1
CASQGATYEQYF
TGTGCCAGTCAGGGGGCGACCTACGAGCAGTACTTC
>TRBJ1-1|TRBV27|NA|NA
CASNGRMNTEAFF
TGTGCCAGTAACGGGAGGATGAACACTGAAGCTTTCTTT
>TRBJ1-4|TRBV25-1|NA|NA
CASSEYGAQGKLFF
TGTGCCAGCAGTGAATATGGGGCACAAGGGAAACTGTTTTTT
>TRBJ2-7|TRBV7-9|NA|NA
CASSEGFGLNYEQYF
TGTGCCAGCTCTGAGGGGTTTGGACTAAACTACGAGCAGTACTTC
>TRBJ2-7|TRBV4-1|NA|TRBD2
CASSPAPLAARTYEQYF
TGCGCCAGCAGCCCTGCCCCCCTAGCGGCCAGAACCTACGAGCAGTACTTC
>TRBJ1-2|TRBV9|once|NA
CASSGTHKGRYGYTF
TGTGCCAGCAGCGGAACCCATAAGGGCCGCTATGGCTACACCTTC
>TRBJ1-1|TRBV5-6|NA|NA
CASSPWVNTEAFF
TGTGCCAGCAGCCCGTGGGTGAACACTGAAGCTTTCTTT
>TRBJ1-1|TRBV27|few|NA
CASSLGGEAFF
TGTGCCAGCTCCCTGGGGGGTGAAGCTTTCTTT
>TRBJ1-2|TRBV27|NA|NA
CASSSRGEGSNYGYTF
TGTGCCAGCAGTTCCCGGGGGGAGGGGTCTAACTATGGCTACACCTTC
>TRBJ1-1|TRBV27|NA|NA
CASSSYWGTEAFF
TGTGCCAGCAGTTCCTACTGGGGCACTGAAGCTTTCTTT
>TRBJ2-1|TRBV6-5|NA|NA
CASSYSRTSYNEQFF
TGTGCCAGCAGTTACTCCCGGACTTCCTACAATGAGCAGTTCTTC
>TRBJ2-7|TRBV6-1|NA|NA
CASTWGRGFYEQYF
TGTGCCAGCACCTGGGGCAGGGGATTCTACGAGCAGTACTTC
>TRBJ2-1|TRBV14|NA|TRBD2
CASSPTAAGGLYNEQFF
TGTGCCAGCAGCCCGACGGCCGCGGGAGGATTATACAATGAGCAGTTCTTC
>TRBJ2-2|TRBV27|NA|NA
CASSPVANTGELFF
TGTGCCAGTTCCCCCGTAGCCAACACCGGGGAGCTGTTTTTT
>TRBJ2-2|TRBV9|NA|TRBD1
CASSSPSWQGAREDTGELFF
TGTGCCAGCAGCTCCCCCTCGTGGCAGGGGGCAAGGGAGGACACCGGGGAGCTGTTTTTT
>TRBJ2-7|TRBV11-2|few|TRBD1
CASSLGPGQGRYEQYF
TGTGCCAGCAGCCTGGGTCCAGGACAGGGTCGCTACGAGCAGTACTTC
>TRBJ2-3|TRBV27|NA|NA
CASSLTTGTDTQYF
TGTGCCAGCAGTCTAACGACCGGGACAGATACGCAGTATTTT
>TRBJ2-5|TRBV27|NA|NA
CASSPEPYQETQYF
TGTGCCAGCAGTCCAGAACCGTACCAAGAGACCCAGTACTTC
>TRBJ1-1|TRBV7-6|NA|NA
CASSWDTRGLNTEAFF
TGTGCCAGCAGCTGGGACACCCGCGGACTAAACACTGAAGCTTTCTTT
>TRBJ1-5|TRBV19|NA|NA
CASSTGDPAGNQPQHF
TGTGCCAGTAGTACGGGGGATCCCGCGGGCAATCAGCCCCAGCATTTT
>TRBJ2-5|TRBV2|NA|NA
CASSEFVGQETQYF
TGTGCCAGCAGTGAATTCGTCGGACAAGAGACCCAGTACTTC
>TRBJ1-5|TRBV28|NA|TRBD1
CASSLRQGGLGSNQPQHF
TGTGCCAGCAGTCTCAGACAGGGTGGGTTAGGTAGCAATCAGCCCCAGCATTTT
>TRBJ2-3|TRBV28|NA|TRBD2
CASSLLGLDVNTQYF
TGTGCCAGCAGTTTATTGGGACTAGACGTAAATACGCAGTATTTT
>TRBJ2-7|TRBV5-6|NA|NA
CASSSQGFEQYF
TGTGCCAGCAGCTCGCAGGGTTTCGAGCAGTACTTC
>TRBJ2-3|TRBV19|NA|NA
CASREGGTDTQYF
TGTGCCAGTCGTGAAGGGGGCACAGATACGCAGTATTTT
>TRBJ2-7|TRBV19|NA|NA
CASSPGPLYEQYF
TGTGCCAGTAGCCCCGGGCCGCTCTACGAGCAGTACTTC
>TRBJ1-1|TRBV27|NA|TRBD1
CASTHRGRKGMNTEAFF
TGTGCCAGCACCCACAGGGGGCGTAAGGGTATGAACACTGAAGCTTTCTTT
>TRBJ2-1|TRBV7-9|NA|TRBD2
CASSSGLAAYNEQFF
TGTGCCAGCAGCTCCGGACTAGCGGCCTACAATGAGCAGTTCTTC
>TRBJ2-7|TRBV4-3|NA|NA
CASSQDGEGAAGGIHEQYF
TGCGCCAGCAGCCAAGACGGGGAGGGGGCAGCTGGGGGAATCCACGAGCAGTACTTC
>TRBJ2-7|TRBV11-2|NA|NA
CASSLWDFFKPYEQYF
TGTGCCAGCAGCTTATGGGACTTTTTTAAACCCTACGAGCAGTACTTC
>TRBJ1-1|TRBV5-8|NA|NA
CASSYVRGRSNTEAFF
TGTGCCAGCAGCTACGTGAGGGGCCGTTCGAACACTGAAGCTTTCTTT
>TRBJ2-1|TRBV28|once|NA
CASSSPQREHNEQFF
TGTGCCAGCAGTAGCCCCCAGCGCGAGCACAATGAGCAGTTCTTC
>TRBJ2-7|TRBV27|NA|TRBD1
CASSQDREFYEQYF
TGTGCCAGCAGCCAAGACAGGGAGTTCTACGAGCAGTACTTC